Each of the 29 T cell receptor beta chains below was sequenced from the same sample in a study of patients and donors after allogeneic stem cell transplantation. TCRdb processed the RT-PCR reads anew with MiXCR; each CDR3 protein has one entry. The sample has more than 75,000 distinct CDR3 sequences, roughly 4.9% seen once. Sequencing was carried out using blood, either unsorted or a sorted T cell fraction (not recorded which). All receptors come from a human donor who was either an allogeneic HSCT recipient or a stem cell or donor lymphocyte infusion donor (not recorded which). It is not recorded whose cells these are; they may come from a transplant donor.

This clonotype was observed at least ten times. The CDR3 sequence is CASSERVGTNYGYTF. CDR3 in DNA: TGTGCCAGCAGTGAACGAGTAGGGACTAACTATGGCTACACCTTC. The chain uses TRBV6-1 and TRBJ1-2; unclear D gene. Germline lookup yields CDR1 MNHNS and CDR2 SASEGT. Trimming pared 2 bases from V and 0 bases from J, leaving 10 bases between. The length of the CDR3 is 15 residues.

This clonotype was picked up many times. The J gene is TRBJ1-2, the V gene TRBV20-1; 8 bases are a match to TRBD1. The CDR3 is made up of 17 amino acids. J lost 5 bases, V lost 5 bases, and 19 bases had no gene match. Germline-derived CDR1 and CDR2 are DFQATT and SNEGSKA (reference sequence). DNA of the CDR3: TGCAGTGCTTACGGAGGCGGGTCGGACAGGGCCTTATATGGCTACACCTTC. Its protein product is CSAYGGGSDRALYGYTF.

This clonotype was observed a handful of times. The CDR3 nucleotides are TGTGCCAGCAGTTCCCTGGCAGGGCTCCATGAGCAGTTCTTC. Its translation: CASSSLAGLHEQFF. The chain combines TRBV27 with TRBJ2-1, with D perhaps TRBD1 (5 bases). Germline values: CDR1 MNHEY, CDR2 SMNVEV (reference sequence). The CDR3 extends over 14 amino acids. Trimming removed 4 bases at V and 8 bases at J, with 15 bases between.

In its sample, this clonotype was seen many times. This chain joins TRBV2 and TRBJ1-1, with D uncertain. The V gene lost 0 bases and the J gene lost 7 bases, with 3 bases spanning the gap. Germline V gene lookup returns CDR1 SNHLY and CDR2 FYNNEI. The CDR3 is 11 residues long. CDR3 sequence: CASSEAVEAFF. Here the CDR3 DNA reads TGTGCCAGCAGTGAAGCGGTTGAAGCTTTCTTT. Full variable domain (missing parts from reference TRBV2 and TRBJ1-1): EPEVTQTPSHQVTQMGQEVILRCVPISNHLYFYWYRQILGQKVEFLVSFYNNEISEKSEIFDDQFSVERPDGSNFTLKIRSTKLEDSAMYFCASSEAVEAFFGQGTRLTVV.

This clonotype was seen many times. V usage is TRBV20-1 and J usage is TRBJ2-1; possibly TRBD2 for D (5 bases). CDR3 length equals 15 residues. V shed 6 bases and J shed 7 bases, with 22 bases lying between them. CDR1 is DFQATT, CDR2 SNEGSKA, per germline (reference sequence). The CDR3 spells CSAPSKGDHWNEQFF. CDR3 DNA sequence: TGCAGTGCCCCGAGCAAGGGAGACCATTGGAATGAGCAGTTCTTC.

This clonotype was observed at least ten times. J is TRBJ1-2 and V is TRBV19; D possibly corresponds to TRBD1 (5 bases). The CDR3 contains 13 residues. Trimming left V 4 bases short and J 8 bases short, with 14 bases between. Germline V gene sequence: CDR1 LNHDA, CDR2 SQIVND (reference sequence). CDR3 DNA sequence: TGTGCCAGTAGTAGGGACGGTCGCCGAGGCTACACCTTC. Translated: CASSRDGRRGYTF.

This clonotype has a count of ten or more. The chain links TRBV11-2 to TRBJ1-3; D not resolved. The CDR3 spans 16 residues. The germline V gene encodes CDR1 SGHAT and CDR2 FQNNGV. V was shortened by 5 bases and J by 2 bases, with 16 bases between the two germline ends. The CDR3, as DNA: TGTGCCAGCAGCCCAATCGGAAGAAAAACTGGAAACACCATATATTTT. Protein product: CASSPIGRKTGNTIYF.

At least ten counts were recorded for this clonotype. This chain links TRBV5-1 with TRBJ2-2, with 9 nucleotides matching TRBD1. The germline gives CDR1 SGHRS, CDR2 YFSETQ. V shed 6 bases, J shed 7 bases, and the junction held 7 bases outside the gene matches. CDR3 length equals 14 residues. CDR3 sequence reads: CASTVQGAGGELFF. The CDR3 bases are TGCGCCAGCACAGTACAGGGGGCCGGCGGGGAGCTGTTTTTT.

In its sample, this clonotype was seen many times. Written as DNA, the CDR3 is TGTGCCAGCAGCTCCACGGGGCTCGGAGGGGGCAATGAGCAGTTCTTC. As protein: CASSSTGLGGGNEQFF. The chain employs TRBV7-9 and TRBJ2-1; D assignment may be TRBD1 or TRBD2 (6 bases each). V lost 4 bases and J lost 6, with 19 bases in between. This CDR3 contains 16 residues. The germline CDR1 and CDR2 sequences are SEHNR and FQNEAQ (reference sequence).

The chain carries TRBV19 and TRBJ2-1, with TRBD1 identical over 8 bases. V gave up 9 bases and J gave up 9 bases; unmatched junction bases: 13. This CDR3 region has 14 residues. Germline V gene sequence: CDR1 LNHDA, CDR2 SQIVND (reference sequence). DNA for the CDR3: TGTGCCAGAAGTCTTGGACAGGGCCGAATTGAGCAGTTCTTC. Protein: CARSLGQGRIEQFF.

At least ten counts were recorded for this clonotype. This sequence joins TRBV5-4 and TRBJ1-1; the match to TRBD1 covers 8 bases. This CDR3 has 16 amino acids. The germline V gene has CDR1 SGHNT and CDR2 YYREEE (reference sequence). Trimming removed 2 bases from V and 4 bases from J; junction bases left unmatched: 10. The CDR3 region has the DNA TGTGCCAGCAGCTTCAAGGGACAGGCCATGGGCACTGAAGCTTTCTTT. Translating it yields CASSFKGQAMGTEAFF.

This clonotype has more than one count but fewer than ten. The gene calls are TRBV19 and TRBJ2-5; TRBD2 agrees at 13 bases. The trim removed 5 bases at V and 5 bases at J, leaving 5 bases unmatched. Germline CDR1 reads LNHDA; CDR2 reads SQIVND (reference sequence). The CDR3 loop spans 15 amino acids. This chain's CDR3 is CASSRLAGGGETQYF. The CDR3 region has the DNA TGTGCCAGTAGTCGACTAGCGGGAGGTGGGGAGACCCAGTACTTC.

This clonotype was observed at least ten times. This chain uses TRBV5-1 with TRBJ2-7, with 7 nucleotides matching TRBD2. Germline CDR1 and CDR2: SGHRS and YFSETQ. Trimming cost V 1 base and J 0 bases; bases outside gene matches: 10. The CDR3 extends over 17 amino acids. As DNA, the CDR3 is TGCGCCAGCAGCTTGTTTTCGGGCGGGGGAATCTCCTACGAGCAGTACTTC. Translated: CASSLFSGGGISYEQYF.

This clonotype was detected only a few times. V is TRBV5-6 and J is TRBJ2-5; the D is unclear. Trimming shortened V by 1 base and J by 7 bases, and 17 bases separated the two germline ends. This CDR3 comprises 15 residues. In germline, CDR1 is SGHDT, CDR2 YYEEEE. CDR3 coding DNA: TGTGCCAGCAGCTTGAAGGGTCGAGCGTCAGGGACCCAGTACTTC. Residues: CASSLKGRASGTQYF.

This clonotype was counted at least ten times. V is TRBV20-1 and J is TRBJ2-7; the D gene is possibly TRBD1 (6 bases). In germline, CDR1 is DFQATT, CDR2 SNEGSKA (reference sequence). V lost 6 bases and J lost 0, with 15 bases in between. The CDR3 consists of 14 residues. In DNA, the CDR3 is TGCAGTGCCCCGGGACATCTCAACTCCTACGAGCAGTACTTC. Translation gives CSAPGHLNSYEQYF.

Many counts were recorded for this clonotype. The chain joins TRBV11-2 to TRBJ2-3, with TRBD2 as a possible D gene (6 bases). Trimming removed 5 bases from V and 9 bases from J, with 12 bases in between. The CDR3 spans 12 residues. Germline V lookup: CDR1 SGHAT, CDR2 FQNNGV. Written as DNA, the CDR3 is TGTGCCAGCAGCCGGGAGCATGTGACGCAGTATTTT. It codes for CASSREHVTQYF.

This clonotype was found many times. V is TRBV29-1 and J is TRBJ1-2; 9 nucleotides agree with TRBD1. Germline CDR1 reads SQVTM; CDR2 reads ANQGSEA. J gave up 7 bases and V 3 bases, and 3 bases lay outside the gene matches. The CDR3 length is 12 residues. CDR3 coding DNA: TGCAGCGTTGAGGGACAGGGTAGTGGCTACACCTTC. It encodes CSVEGQGSGYTF.

Many counts were recorded for this clonotype. The chain employs TRBV20-1 and TRBJ2-7; D might be TRBD1 (6 bases). The CDR3 is 16 residues long. The ends were cut back, 3 bases at V and 2 bases at J, with 20 bases in the middle. Germline-derived CDR1 and CDR2 are DFQATT and SNEGSKA (reference sequence). In nucleotides, the CDR3 is TGCAGTGCTAGTAAGACCACAGGGCGGATTACCTACGAGCAGTACTTC. This sequence encodes CSASKTTGRITYEQYF.

Many counts were recorded for this clonotype. The CDR3 sequence is CASSWDSINQPQHF. The DNA of the CDR3 is TGTGCCAGCAGTTGGGACAGCATAAATCAGCCCCAGCATTTT. The chain combines TRBV12-3 or TRBV12-4 with TRBJ1-5; 7 bases agree with TRBD1. The CDR3 totals 14 residues. V shed 4 bases and J 4 bases; nucleotides not matched to a gene: 4.

This clonotype was observed a handful of times. The rearrangement joins TRBV7-8 to TRBJ2-3; possibly TRBD2 for D (5 bases). The CDR3 has 16 residues. The V gene's germline CDR1 is SGHVS and CDR2 FQNEAQ. The V end lost 3 bases, the J end lost 6 bases, and 19 bases lay between the germline ends. The CDR3: CASSFRPGSGWDTQYF. The CDR3 DNA is TGTGCCAGCAGCTTTCGTCCGGGTTCGGGGTGGGATACGCAGTATTTT.

There are many counts of this clonotype. This chain connects TRBV6-1 to TRBJ1-1, with TRBD1 matching over 7 bases. Trimming took 6 bases from V and 5 from J; bases not matched to a gene: 12. The CDR3 spans 15 residues. From germline, CDR1 is MNHNS and CDR2 SASEGT. The DNA of the CDR3 is TGTGCCAGCAGGGAACTAACAGGGGTTGGTACTGAAGCTTTCTTT. This codes for CASRELTGVGTEAFF.

This clonotype was recorded a few times. This chain joins TRBV6-5 and TRBJ2-1; 10 nucleotides align to TRBD2. The CDR3 is 15 amino acids. Trimming took 2 bases from V and 11 from J; bases not matched to a gene: 9. CDR1 is MNHEY, CDR2 SVGAGI, per germline. CDR3 amino acids: CASSYASGTSEKQFF. In DNA, the CDR3 is TGTGCCAGCAGTTACGCTTCCGGGACTAGCGAAAAGCAGTTCTTC.

The sample holds a few counts of this clonotype. The chain employs TRBV27 and TRBJ2-3, with D maybe TRBD2 (5 bases). The V end lost 4 bases, the J end lost 0 bases, and 14 bases lay between the germline ends. Germline V gene sequence: CDR1 MNHEY, CDR2 SMNVEV (reference sequence). The CDR3 runs to 16 residues. The CDR3 protein is CASSSPAGGSTDTQYF. The CDR3 DNA follows: TGTGCCAGCAGTTCCCCGGCGGGCGGGAGCACAGATACGCAGTATTTT.

In its sample, this clonotype was seen a few times. The gene calls are TRBV11-3 and TRBJ2-2, with 9 bases matching TRBD2. Unmatched junction bases numbered 5, after V lost 3 bases and J lost 3 bases. In germline, CDR1 is SGHNT, CDR2 YENEEA. This CDR3 is built from 16 residues. CDR3 region: CASSFPQREDTGELFF. The DNA of the CDR3 is TGTGCCAGCAGCTTTCCCCAGCGGGAGGACACCGGGGAGCTGTTTTTT.

In its sample, this clonotype was seen many times. The V gene is TRBV28, the J gene TRBJ2-5; TRBD2 matches at 14 bases. The CDR3 contains 18 residues. Germline CDR1 and CDR2: MDHEN and SYDVKM. V trimming: 4 bases; J trimming: 5 bases; junction bases outside the gene matches: 12. CDR3 sequence: CASSSTTSGRALRETQYF. The CDR3 bases are TGTGCCAGCAGTTCCACGACTAGCGGGAGGGCCTTACGGGAGACCCAGTACTTC.

In its sample, this clonotype was seen many times. V is TRBV5-1 and J is TRBJ2-7; 7 nucleotides agree with TRBD2. J was trimmed by 3 bases and V by 0 bases; bases with no gene match: 6. CDR1 and CDR2 (germline): SGHRS, YFSETQ. This CDR3 contains 15 residues. The CDR3 DNA sequence: TGCGCCAGCAGCTTGGGTTTTGGGGGGGGCTACGAGCAGTACTTC. Protein sequence: CASSLGFGGGYEQYF.

The chain uses TRBV10-3 and TRBJ2-1; D tentatively reads TRBD1 or TRBD2 (6 bases each). This CDR3 has 11 residues. CDR1 and CDR2 (germline): ENHRY, SYGVKD. V gave up 4 bases and J gave up 10 bases, with 8 bases separating them. Written as DNA, the CDR3 is TGTGCCATCAGTGGGGGGGCCGAGCAGTTCTTC. Translation: CAISGGAEQFF.

This clonotype came up many times. The rearrangement links TRBV27 to TRBJ2-7; 7 positions agree with TRBD1. Per the germline V gene, CDR1 is MNHEY and CDR2 is SMNVEV (reference sequence). This CDR3 is built from 14 residues. V lost 3 bases, J lost 0 bases, and 2 bases stayed unmatched. The CDR3 here is CASSFRDSSYEQYF. Here the CDR3 DNA reads TGTGCCAGCAGTTTCCGGGACAGCTCCTACGAGCAGTACTTC.

This clonotype was detected ten times or more. The rearrangement links TRBV19 to TRBJ2-3; a possible D gene is TRBD2 (5 bases). The V gene lost 3 bases and the J gene lost 3 bases, with 10 bases spanning the gap. Germline CDR1 is LNHDA and CDR2 is SQIVND (reference sequence). CDR3 length equals 14 residues. DNA of the CDR3: TGTGCCAGTAGTATTGTCCGGGATACAGATACGCAGTATTTT. Residues: CASSIVRDTDTQYF.